These 6 T cell receptor beta chains were all obtained from the same sample, sequenced in a study of T cell changes during pregnancy in multiple sclerosis. TCRdb's copy holds only in-frame clones and misses some; the assay was immunoSEQ multiplex PCR. The sample shows tens of thousands of clones, about 89% of them seen only once. The specimen comprised CD4+ T cells from peripheral blood mononuclear cells, sampled in the first trimester of pregnancy. These receptors were collected from a female donor with multiple sclerosis, enrolled in a pregnancy study.

This chain links TRBV19 with TRBJ2-2, with 10 bases fitting TRBD2. V gave up 7 bases and J gave up 7 bases; unmatched junction bases: 12. The CDR3 totals 16 residues. Germline CDR1 and CDR2: LNHDA and SQIVND (reference sequence). This CDR3 reads CASTASGRLQGGELFF. As DNA, the CDR3 is TGTGCCAGTACCGCTAGCGGGAGACTGCAGGGCGGGGAGCTGTTTTTT.

This clone was seen a single time. The chain carries TRBV27 and TRBJ1-2; TRBD1 aligns across 7 bases. The CDR3 is 19 residues long. V lost 2 bases and J lost 0; bases outside the gene matches: 15. The germline V gene encodes CDR1 MNHEY and CDR2 SMNVEV (reference sequence). The CDR3 bases are TGTGCCAGCAGTTTAAGGGGACAGACACTCCCCGGGGCTAACTATGGCTACACCTTC. Translation: CASSLRGQTLPGANYGYTF.

The chain has TRBV4-1 and TRBJ1-2, with D possibly TRBD1 on 6 matching bases. This CDR3 spans 18 amino acids. The germline CDR1 and CDR2 sequences are MGHRA and YSYEKL. Trimming removed 0 bases at V and 4 bases at J, with 21 bases between. In DNA, the CDR3 is TGCGCCAGCAGCCAAGACCACGCCGGGGACACCGCCTTCTATGGCTACACCTTC. This codes for CASSQDHAGDTAFYGYTF.

The rearrangement links TRBV9 to TRBJ2-3; no clear D. Trimming stripped 3 bases from V and 3 bases from J, with 17 bases between. Germline lookup yields CDR1 SGDLS and CDR2 YYNGEE. There are 16 residues in the CDR3. Here the CDR3 DNA reads TGTGCCAGCAGCGCCCGAGGCAGACTCTTGACAGATACGCAGTATTTT. It encodes CASSARGRLLTDTQYF.

The gene calls are TRBV6-5 and TRBJ1-1; TRBD1 might be the D (5 bases). V dropped 3 bases and J dropped 5 bases, with 10 bases sitting between them. The CDR3 extends over 13 amino acids. Germline CDR1 reads MNHEY; CDR2 reads SVGAGI. Written as DNA, the CDR3 is TGTGCCAGCAGTTATGGGGGGGGGACTGAAGCTTTCTTT. Translating it yields CASSYGGGTEAFF.

This chain connects TRBV5-6 to TRBJ2-5; 9 nucleotides line up with TRBD1. Trimming removed 2 bases from V and 1 base from J; junction bases left unmatched: 3. The CDR3 spans 15 residues. Germline CDR1 SGHDT, CDR2 YYEEEE. The CDR3 protein is CASSLPGQGQETQYF. CDR3 DNA: TGTGCCAGCAGCTTACCGGGACAGGGCCAAGAGACCCAGTACTTC. The full variable domain, with the rest looked up from reference TRBV5-6 and TRBJ2-5, is DAGVTQSPTHLIKTRGQQVTLRCSPKSGHDTVSWYQQALGQGPQFIFQYYEEEERQRGNFPDRFSGHQFPNYSSELNVNALLLGDSALYLCASSLPGQGQETQYFGPGTRLLVL.